These 11 T cell receptor beta chains originate from one sample sequenced in a study of blood T cell repertoires in COVID-19. The repertoire was sequenced with immunoSEQ multiplex PCR; TCRdb's copy has only in-frame clones and lacks some. This repertoire shows roughly 260,000 clones, 82% found once; its top ten account for 3.1%. The sequencing sample was made of peripheral blood. The receptor set was obtained from a woman between 18 and 30 years old with acute or convalescent COVID-19.

The chain recombines TRBV6-2 or TRBV6-3 with TRBJ2-7; tentatively, D is TRBD2 (5 bases). From germline, CDR1 is MNHEY and CDR2 SVGEGT. This CDR3 spans 13 amino acids. The ends were cut back, 3 bases at V and 4 bases at J, with 10 bases in the middle. Here the CDR3 DNA reads TGTGCCAGCAGTTATCGGCGGGTTTACGAGCAGTACTTC. The encoded protein is CASSYRRVYEQYF.

The V and J genes are TRBV18 and TRBJ2-3, with D tentatively TRBD2 (5 bases). V was trimmed by 0 bases and J by 0 bases, leaving 7 bases between them. Germline V gives CDR1 KGHSH, CDR2 LQKENI. This CDR3 region has 15 residues. Written as DNA, the CDR3 is TGTGCCAGCTCACCACCGGAGGAGAGCACAGATACGCAGTATTTT. It specifies CASSPPEESTDTQYF.

V usage is TRBV19 and J usage is TRBJ2-1; 8 bases line up with TRBD2. This CDR3 region has 15 residues. CDR1 is LNHDA and CDR2 is SQIVND in the germline V gene (reference sequence). The V segment lost 6 bases and the J segment 0 bases; nucleotides outside the gene matches: 4. The CDR3 region is CASRLSGSSYNEQFF. CDR3 DNA: TGTGCCAGTAGACTAAGCGGGAGCTCCTACAATGAGCAGTTCTTC.

The J gene is TRBJ2-7, the V gene TRBV4-3, with 10 bases lining up with TRBD2. The CDR3 sequence is 16 residues long. The trim removed 3 bases at V and 3 bases at J, leaving 8 bases unmatched. Germline values: CDR1 LGHNA, CDR2 YSLEER. CDR3 amino acids: CASSQTLAGALYEQYF. The CDR3 nucleotides read TGCGCCAGCAGCCAGACCCTAGCGGGAGCGCTCTACGAGCAGTACTTC.

V usage is TRBV9 and J usage is TRBJ1-3, with TRBD1 as a possible D gene (5 bases). Germline V gene lookup returns CDR1 SGDLS and CDR2 YYNGEE. This CDR3 has 14 residues. V was pared by 7 bases and J by 0 bases, with 11 bases between. The CDR3 here is CASGQQSSGNTIYF. In nucleotides, the CDR3 is TGTGCCAGCGGACAACAGAGCTCTGGAAACACCATATATTTT.

V is TRBV5-5 and J is TRBJ1-1, with D hard to call. The CDR3 consists of 15 residues. The germline V gene encodes CDR1 SGHKS and CDR2 YYEKEE (reference sequence). V was pared by 2 bases and J by 0 bases, with 11 bases between. The CDR3 is CASSFTSGVNTEAFF. The CDR3 nucleotides read TGTGCCAGCAGCTTTACTTCGGGAGTGAACACTGAAGCTTTCTTT. The full variable domain, rest sourced from reference TRBV5-5 and TRBJ1-1, is DAGVTQSPTHLIKTRGQQVTLRCSPISGHKSVSWYQQVLGQGPQFIFQYYEKEERGRGNFPDRFSARQFPNYSSELNVNALLLGDSALYLCASSFTSGVNTEAFFGQGTRLTVV.

The chain couples TRBV27 to TRBJ1-3; 11 bases are shared with TRBD1. V was clipped by 6 bases and J by 7 bases; unmatched bases: 5. There are 14 residues in the CDR3. Germline V gene data show CDR1 as MNHEY and CDR2 as SMNVEV (reference sequence). The DNA for the CDR3 is TGTGCCAGCAGGCGCGGACAGGGGGCCAACACCATATATTTT. Translating gives CASRRGQGANTIYF.

V usage is TRBV28 and J usage is TRBJ2-7; D might be TRBD1 (5 bases). This CDR3 region has 13 residues. CDR1 MDHEN and CDR2 SYDVKM come from the germline V gene. The V and J ends lost 10 bases and 5 bases respectively, with 18 bases between them. CDR3 region: CAIRTPPYDEQYF. In nucleotides, the CDR3 is TGTGCCATCCGGACACCTCCTTACGACGAGCAGTACTTC.

The chain employs TRBV6-5 and TRBJ2-7; 9 bases map to TRBD2. CDR3 length: 14 residues. CDR1 is MNHEY and CDR2 is SVGAGI in the germline V gene. Trimming at V came to 6 bases and at J to 4 bases, leaving 7 bases not matched to a gene. In DNA form, the CDR3 reads TGTGCCAGCAGCTTTAGCGGGAGTAGGTACGAGCAGTACTTC. Amino acid sequence: CASSFSGSRYEQYF.

The rearrangement links TRBV5-1 to TRBJ1-2; the match to TRBD1 covers 7 bases. CDR1 and CDR2 (germline): SGHRS, YFSETQ. This CDR3 has 15 residues. The J segment lost 2 bases and the V segment lost 3 bases, leaving 7 bases of the junction unmatched. The CDR3 DNA follows: TGCGCCAGCAGCTCCCGGCAGGGGGTGAACTATGGCTACACCTTC. Protein: CASSSRQGVNYGYTF.

This chain links TRBV28 with TRBJ1-4, with D possibly being TRBD1 (6 bases). From germline, CDR1 is MDHEN and CDR2 SYDVKM. This CDR3 is 15 amino acids long. The V end was cut by 5 bases, the J end by 6 bases, with 16 bases between. CDR3 protein: CASSAPGAPDEKLFF. CDR3 sequence (DNA): TGTGCCAGCAGTGCCCCAGGGGCGCCCGATGAAAAACTGTTTTTT.